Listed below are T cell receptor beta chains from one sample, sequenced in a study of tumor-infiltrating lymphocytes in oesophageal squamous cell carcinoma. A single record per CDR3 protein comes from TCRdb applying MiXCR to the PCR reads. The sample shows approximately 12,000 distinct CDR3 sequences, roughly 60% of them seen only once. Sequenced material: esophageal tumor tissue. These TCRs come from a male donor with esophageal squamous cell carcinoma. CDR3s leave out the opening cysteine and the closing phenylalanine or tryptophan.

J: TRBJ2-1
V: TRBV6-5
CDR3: ASSYSRGTDEQF

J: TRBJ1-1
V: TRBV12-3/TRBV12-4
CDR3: ASSLPDTEAF

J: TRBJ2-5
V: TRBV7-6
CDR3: ASSFDRDNEQY

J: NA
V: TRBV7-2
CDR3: ASSRLASGEQY

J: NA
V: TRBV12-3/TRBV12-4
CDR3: ASSFGSGQSYEQY

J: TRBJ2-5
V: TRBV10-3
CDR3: AISETGAGGTQY

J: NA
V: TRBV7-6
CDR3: ASSLSLWTSGANKETQY

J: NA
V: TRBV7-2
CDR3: ASSLTYEQY

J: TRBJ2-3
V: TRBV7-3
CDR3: ASSSRGGLTDTQY

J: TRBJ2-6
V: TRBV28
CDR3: ASRPTRTDFSSGANVLT

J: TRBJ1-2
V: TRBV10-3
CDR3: AIRQAGSNYGYT

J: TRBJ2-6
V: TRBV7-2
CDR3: ASSFGVSSGANVLT

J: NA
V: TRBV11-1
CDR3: ASSLRLAGGSYNEQF

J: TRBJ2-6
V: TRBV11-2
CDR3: ASSLPPGLWANVLT